This TCR beta chain was retrieved from a study of graft-versus-host responses after intestinal transplantation (dated by TCRdb to about 2021). For context, the study as a whole: The transplants that recipients received were multivisceral, liver-intestinal, or isolated intestinal. Alloreactive clones were identified by sequencing pre-transplant mixed lymphocyte reaction products and comparing them with unstimulated pre-transplant donor and recipient T cells. Anti-thymocyte globulin induction was given to all recipients, followed by maintenance tacrolimus and steroids for approximately three years. Graft-versus-host and host-versus-graft alloreactive T cell clones were tracked in the graft, circulation and bone marrow after intestinal transplantation using bulk TCR-beta CDR3 sequencing. A peak of at least 4% donor T cells among recipient peripheral blood mononuclear cells was the definition used for donor T cell macrochimerism. Rather than going through the commercial service, samples from three later patients were sequenced in-house on an Illumina MiSeq and processed with MiXCR. A cohort of roughly 25 intestinal transplant recipients, including one retransplant, was enrolled, and 3 patients lacking pretransplant specimens were excluded. General conclusions and limits of the study: Peak levels of circulating GvH clones were associated with declines in HvG clones early after transplant. In patients with donor T cell macrochimerism, the allografts had high GvH to HvG T cell clonal ratios. GvH clones were detected in recipient bone marrow, and some appeared earlier in ileal mucosa or blood, consistent with an intestinal mucosal origin. The conclusions were limited by the relatively low number and heterogeneity of the intestinal transplant patients.

To prepare the library, the immunoSEQ multiplex PCR assay was applied. For most patients, genomic DNA was isolated with the Qiagen DNeasy Blood and Tissue Kit and sent frozen to Adaptive Biotechnologies for TCR sequencing. For most patients, genomic DNA was subjected to high-throughput TCR-beta CDR3 sequencing by Adaptive Biotechnologies. The original methods were these. Adaptive's ImmunoSEQ software was the source of the TCR sequencing data for fewer than 20 patients, while three other patients were processed with MiXCR and VDJtools. To correct CD4 versus CD8 sorting errors, any sequence found in both subsets at a frequency ratio below 5:1 was removed. CDR3 nucleotide sequences shared by donor and recipient were removed because the origin of these sequences could not be assigned. At least 2-fold expansion over unstimulated cells and a minimum CFSE-low frequency of 0.002% (template counts) or 0.001% (read counts) were required for clones to be classified as alloreactive. Clones detected in sequenced pre-transplant spleen, lymph node, or MLR CFSE-low populations of the donor or recipient were defined as mappable. The cumulative frequency of alloreactive clones was calculated as a percentage of all sequences, weighted by copy number. TCRdb limited this immuneACCESS table to in-frame rearrangements with V and J called. A share of clones is missing; checked studies link under half to unresolved V genes, and the rest is unexplained. V and J calls and clone size follow that table, whereas D and trimming were derived from the DNA. The sample profile shows 90,000 or so clones; about four fifths of them were found once. More than 0.8% of the sample is in the top ten clones.

This sample's time point label indicates: cells obtained before transplantation from donor or recipient. CD3+CD4+ and CD3+CD8+ populations were FACS-sorted from unstimulated pre-transplant donor and recipient cells taken from spleen or lymph nodes. CDR1 and CDR2 are drawn from the germline V gene: KGHSH, LQKENI. V is shortened by 4 bases, J by 7 bases, and the region joining them spans 11 bases. The CDR3 holds 13 amino acids from the cysteine to the phenylalanine. Of the read, only the CDR3 DNA is kept; its 39 bases are in frame from base 1. Regarding this clone: Its recognized antigen is unknown. No base quality information exists; no much larger clone differs at one position.

The V gene is TRBV18 and the J gene is TRBJ2-1; too little of a D gene remains to name it. This specimen consisted of unstimulated CD4+ T cells sorted from spleen or lymph node cells, obtained before intestinal transplant. The receptor's source is a human donor who received an intestinal transplant. The CDR3 protein is CASSRAIQNEQFF. The DNA reads as follows: TGTGCCAGCTCACGGGCTATCCAGAATGAGCAGTTCTTC.